The subject of this entry is one TCR beta chain. Germline V lookup: CDR1 SGHDT, CDR2 YYEEEE. This CDR3 comprises 15 residues. Trimming stripped 2 bases from V and 4 bases from J, with 15 bases between. The data belong to a study of blood T cell repertoires in COVID-19. Background on the study: Sites in the United States, Italy and Spain provided acute and convalescent COVID-19 samples. PBMCs, B-cell-depleted T cells, or T cells provided the cDNA or gDNA that made up the material.

As originally analysed: Using reference gene primer amplification, nucleated cell counts were estimated. Sequenced by immunoSEQ multiplex PCR; TCRdb stores in-frame clones only, minus some. That table furnishes V, J and clone size, whereas the DNA furnished D and trimming. This sample has 200,000 to 300,000 clones, with roughly 83% found just once. The sequence was collected from a man between 35 and 55 years old with acute or convalescent COVID-19. Sequencing used peripheral blood. This chain joins TRBV5-6 and TRBJ1-2; possibly TRBD1 for D (6 bases). The CDR3 reads CASSLRQTGGYGYTF. The CDR3 nucleotides are TGTGCCAGCAGCTTAAGACAGACAGGCGGCTATGGCTACACCTTC.